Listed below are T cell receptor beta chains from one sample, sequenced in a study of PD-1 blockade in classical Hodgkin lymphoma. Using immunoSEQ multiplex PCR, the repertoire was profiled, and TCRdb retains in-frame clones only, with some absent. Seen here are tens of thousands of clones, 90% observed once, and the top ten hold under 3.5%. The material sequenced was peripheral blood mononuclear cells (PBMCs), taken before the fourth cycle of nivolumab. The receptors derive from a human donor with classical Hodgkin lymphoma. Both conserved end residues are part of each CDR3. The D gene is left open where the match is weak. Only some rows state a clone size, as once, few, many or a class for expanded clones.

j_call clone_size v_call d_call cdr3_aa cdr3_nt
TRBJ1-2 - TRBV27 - CASSLRGRVDYTF TGTGCCAGCAGTTTAAGGGGCAGGGTAGACTACACCTTC
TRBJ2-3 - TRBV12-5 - CASAPSGGNTDTQYF TGTGCTAGTGCCCCATCTGGGGGAAACACAGATACGCAGTATTTT
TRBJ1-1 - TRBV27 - CASSLWDLQGGSEAFF TGTGCCAGCAGTTTATGGGACCTTCAGGGAGGCTCTGAAGCTTTCTTT
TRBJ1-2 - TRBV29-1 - CSVSGTNYGYTF TGCAGCGTATCCGGGACAAACTATGGCTACACCTTC
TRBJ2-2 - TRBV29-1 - CSVIIPGTKLSSTGELFF TGCAGCGTTATTATTCCGGGTACTAAGCTCTCGAGTACCGGGGAGCTGTTTTTT
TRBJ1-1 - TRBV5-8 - CASSLVGVTEAFF TGTGCCAGCAGCTTGGTAGGGGTGACTGAAGCTTTCTTT
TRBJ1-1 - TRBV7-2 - CASSFGPPREAFF TGTGCCAGCAGCTTCGGGCCTCCTCGTGAAGCTTTCTTT
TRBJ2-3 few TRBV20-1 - CSAGGDTQYF TGCAGTGCTGGGGGGGATACGCAGTATTTT
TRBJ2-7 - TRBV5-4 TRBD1 CASSLSAGGLGGYEQYF TGTGCCAGCAGCTTGTCGGCAGGGGGCCTAGGAGGCTACGAGCAGTACTTC
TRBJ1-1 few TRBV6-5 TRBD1 CASSPHGQGTTEAFF TGTGCCAGCAGTCCCCACGGACAGGGGACCACTGAAGCTTTCTTT
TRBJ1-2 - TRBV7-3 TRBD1 CASSLTNRGGYTF TGTGCCAGCAGCTTAACAAACAGGGGTGGCTACACCTTC
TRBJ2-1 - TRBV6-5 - CASGTDNEQFF TGTGCCAGCGGAACCGACAATGAGCAGTTCTTC
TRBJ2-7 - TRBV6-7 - CASSYGTADPYEQYF TGTGCCAGCAGTTACGGGACGGCCGATCCCTACGAGCAGTACTTC
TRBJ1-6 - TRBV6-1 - CASSENMVEHYNSPLHF TGTGCCAGCAGTGAGAATATGGTCGAGCACTATAATTCACCCCTCCACTTT
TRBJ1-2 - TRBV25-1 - CASSRDYGYTF TGTGCCAGCAGCAGGGACTATGGCTACACCTTC
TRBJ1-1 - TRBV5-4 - CASSPTGGSTEAFF TGTGCCAGCAGCCCGACAGGCGGGAGCACTGAAGCTTTCTTT
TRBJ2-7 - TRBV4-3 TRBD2 CASSQTSGAYEQYF TGCGCCAGCAGCCAAACTAGCGGGGCCTACGAGCAGTACTTC
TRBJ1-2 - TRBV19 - CASSTRGDVSGYTF TGTGCCAGTAGTACTCGGGGGGACGTTTCTGGCTACACCTTC
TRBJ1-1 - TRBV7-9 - CASSLALGGSTEAFF TGTGCCAGCAGCTTAGCTCTGGGGGGAAGCACTGAAGCTTTCTTT
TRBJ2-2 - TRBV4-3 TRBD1 CASSQDPGGPQGTGELFF TGCGCCAGCAGCCAAGATCCAGGGGGCCCCCAGGGCACCGGGGAGCTGTTTTTT
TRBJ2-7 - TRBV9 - CASSVEGSTRYEQYF TGTGCCAGCAGCGTTGAGGGTAGCACCCGATACGAGCAGTACTTC
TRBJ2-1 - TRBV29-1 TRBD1 CSVGGQGDNEQFF TGCAGCGTTGGAGGACAGGGGGACAATGAGCAGTTCTTC
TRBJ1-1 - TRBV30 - CAFQAQGALLNTEAFF TGTGCCTTTCAAGCACAGGGTGCTCTTTTGAACACTGAAGCTTTCTTT
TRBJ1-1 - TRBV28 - CASSWAGSGTEAFF TGTGCCAGCAGTTGGGCAGGGTCTGGCACTGAAGCTTTCTTT
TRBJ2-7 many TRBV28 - CASRPTLGGGNEQYF TGTGCCAGCAGGCCAACCTTGGGGGGAGGCAACGAGCAGTACTTC
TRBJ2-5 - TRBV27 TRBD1 CASSRQGWETQYF TGTGCCAGCAGCCGACAGGGATGGGAGACCCAGTACTTC
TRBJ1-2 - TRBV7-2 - CASSSTGQKNYGYTF TGTGCCAGCAGCTCCACCGGGCAGAAGAACTATGGCTACACCTTC
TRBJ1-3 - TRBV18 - CASSPPLGAEGTTIYF TGTGCCAGCTCACCACCACTGGGGGCCGAGGGAACCACCATATATTTT
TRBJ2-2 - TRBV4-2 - CASSQVNEVNTGELFF TGTGCCAGCAGCCAAGTTAACGAAGTTAACACCGGGGAGCTGTTTTTT
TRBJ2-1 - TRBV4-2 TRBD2 CASSQEGTSGANEQFF TGTGCCAGCAGCCAAGAAGGGACTAGCGGGGCGAATGAGCAGTTCTTC
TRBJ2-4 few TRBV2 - CASSFGLKNIQYF TGTGCCAGCAGTTTCGGACTCAAAAACATTCAGTACTTC
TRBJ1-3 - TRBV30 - CAWSLGVPSGNTIYF TGTGCCTGGAGTTTGGGAGTTCCCTCCGGAAACACCATATATTTT
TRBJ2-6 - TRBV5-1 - CASSLAAGRSGANVLTF TGCGCCAGCAGCTTGGCCGCCGGTCGCTCTGGGGCCAACGTCCTGACTTTC
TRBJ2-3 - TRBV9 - CASSVGPGPTDTQYF TGTGCCAGCAGCGTAGGGCCGGGGCCCACAGATACGCAGTATTTT
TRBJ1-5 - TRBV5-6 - CASSLGQGFQPQHF TGTGCCAGCAGCTTGGGGCAGGGGTTTCAGCCCCAGCATTTT
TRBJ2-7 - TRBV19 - CASSILAGAQYEQYF TGTGCCAGTAGTATTTTGGCAGGGGCCCAGTACGAGCAGTACTTC
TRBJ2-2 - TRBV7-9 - CASSTFLATGELFF TGTGCCAGCAGTACTTTCTTAGCCACCGGGGAGCTGTTTTTT
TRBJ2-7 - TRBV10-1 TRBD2 CASRPGGGHYEQYF TGCGCCAGCAGACCCGGGGGGGGGCACTACGAGCAGTACTTC
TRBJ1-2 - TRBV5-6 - CASSHRAGYTF TGTGCCAGCAGCCACAGGGCTGGCTACACCTTC
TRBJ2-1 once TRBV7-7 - CASSLGQVSSYNEQFF TGTGCCAGCAGCTTAGGCCAGGTTTCCTCCTACAATGAGCAGTTCTTC